This note documents a single T cell receptor (beta chain) sequence. The sample is drawn from a study of blood T cell repertoires in COVID-19. In the original workflow: Reference gene primer amplification in the assay estimated nucleated cell counts. Using immunoSEQ multiplex PCR, the repertoire was profiled, and TCRdb retains in-frame clones only, with some absent. V, J and clone size derive from that table, while D and trimming were established from the DNA sequence. In the table there are 250,000 to 300,000 clones, 75% to 90% of which are singletons. Cohort 3 donors counted as recovered after two negative PCRs, clearance, or resolved symptoms. The sequence was obtained from a woman between 45 and 60 years old who had recovered from COVID-19. Specimen: PBMCs or T cells enriched from blood (not recorded which).

CDR3 nucleotides: TGTGCCAGCAGTTTATGGTTGGGGGGGACAGGGGCGCCTGAAGCTTTCTTT. This sequence encodes CASSLWLGGTGAPEAFF. The chain is built from TRBV28 and TRBJ1-1, with 10 bases identical to TRBD1. CDR3 size: 17 residues. J lost 6 bases, V lost 0 bases, and 10 bases had no gene match. Germline V lookup: CDR1 MDHEN, CDR2 SYDVKM.